Following are 11 T cell receptor beta chains from one sample sequenced in a study of T cell clones after liver transplantation. The assay was immunoSEQ multiplex PCR, and TCRdb's table has in-frame clones only and misses some. The sample has approximately 5,300 clones, over 40% seen once. Alloreactive TCRbeta sequences came from sequencing proliferating CFSE-low cells in the MLR. Their antigen targets remain unknown. The sample consisted of CD4+ T cells from cultured PBMCs. The source of these receptors is a human patient who received a liver transplant. The graft donor may be the source of some T cells.

This chain uses TRBV4-3 with TRBJ2-1, with D perhaps TRBD2 (5 bases). CDR3 size: 16 residues. The V gene's germline CDR1 is LGHNA and CDR2 YSLEER. V was clipped by 0 bases and J by 0 bases, with 9 bases between them. The CDR3, as DNA: TGCGCCAGCAGCCAAGAGGCTAGCAGCTCCTACAATGAGCAGTTCTTC. This gives the protein CASSQEASSSYNEQFF.

J is TRBJ2-6 and V is TRBV14; no reliable D call. CDR1 and CDR2 from the germline V gene are SGHDN and FVKESK. The ends were cut back, 6 bases at V and 1 base at J, with 13 bases in the middle. The CDR3 consists of 16 residues. The CDR3 DNA reads TGTGCCAGCAGGGCCCTCGGGTCATCTGGGGCCAACGTCCTGACTTTC. This translates into CASRALGSSGANVLTF.

This chain links TRBV5-5 with TRBJ2-1; TRBD2 aligns across 11 bases. The length of the CDR3 is 15 residues. V was clipped by 5 bases and J by 6 bases; unmatched bases: 7. The germline CDR1 and CDR2 sequences are SGHKS and YYEKEE (reference sequence). CDR3 DNA: TGTGCCAGCAGTACTCGGACTAGCGGGCTCAATGAGCAGTTCTTC. It translates to CASSTRTSGLNEQFF.

This chain links TRBV30 with TRBJ1-5; D remains unclear. The V end lost 0 bases, the J end lost 3 bases, and 15 bases lay between the germline ends. The CDR3 consists of 16 residues. Germline V gene data show CDR1 as GTSNPN and CDR2 as SVGIG (reference sequence). CDR3 DNA: TGTGCCTGGAGTGTAAAAGGGTGGGGAAACAATCAGCCCCAGCATTTT. It codes for CAWSVKGWGNNQPQHF.

This chain uses TRBV9 with TRBJ1-3, with D uncertain. V was shortened by 0 bases and J by 0 bases, with 7 bases between the two germline ends. This CDR3 spans 15 amino acids. In germline, CDR1 is SGDLS, CDR2 YYNGEE. The CDR3 is CASSVEWDSGNTIYF. As DNA, the CDR3 is TGTGCCAGCAGCGTAGAGTGGGACTCTGGAAACACCATATATTTT.

The rearrangement links TRBV18 to TRBJ2-1; weak D call: TRBD1 (5 bases). Germline V gene sequence: CDR1 KGHSH, CDR2 LQKENI. Trimming left V 3 bases short and J 0 bases short, with 15 bases between. The CDR3 is 17 amino acids. CDR3 nucleotide sequence: TGTGCCAGCTCACCGCCTACGGCAGGGTTCTCCTACAATGAGCAGTTCTTC. Protein product: CASSPPTAGFSYNEQFF.

This clone was recorded a few times. The V call is TRBV28, the J call TRBJ2-7, with D possibly matching TRBD2 (6 bases). V lost 4 bases and J lost 2, with 15 bases in between. The CDR3 is made up of 15 amino acids. Germline-derived CDR1 and CDR2 are MDHEN and SYDVKM. Here the CDR3 reads CASSSPHGGTYEQYF. The CDR3 DNA follows: TGTGCCAGCAGTTCCCCTCATGGAGGGACCTACGAGCAGTACTTC.

This clone was detected only once. The chain combines TRBV6-1 with TRBJ2-3, with TRBD1 matching 8 bases. Trimming removed 8 bases from V and 1 base from J; junction bases left unmatched: 2. This CDR3 has 13 residues. Germline CDR1 is MNHNS and CDR2 is SASEGT. CDR3 DNA: TGTGCCAGCGAGGGACAGGGCACAGATACGCAGTATTTT. Translating it yields CASEGQGTDTQYF.

This chain links TRBV6-5 with TRBJ2-7, with D perhaps given as TRBD1 or TRBD2 (5 bases each). The CDR3 has 14 amino acids. V lost 9 bases and J lost 0, with 15 bases in between. Germline CDR1 MNHEY, CDR2 SVGAGI. The CDR3 bases are TGTGCCAGTACCCGGGACCTAGCCTCCTACGAGCAGTACTTC. Protein: CASTRDLASYEQYF.

As DNA, the CDR3 is TGTGCCAGCAGCCACGGGCCAGATACGCAGTATTTT. This sequence encodes CASSHGPDTQYF. V is TRBV6-5 and J is TRBJ2-3; D gene unclear. The CDR3 covers 12 residues. CDR1 and CDR2 (germline): MNHEY, SVGAGI. Between the trimmed V and J ends, which lost 6 bases and 4 bases, there was a span of 8 bases.

This clone has more than one count but fewer than ten. CDR3 residues: CASSPLGQGPPKNIQYF. CDR3 coding DNA: TGTGCCAGCAGTCCGTTGGGACAGGGGCCGCCCAAAAACATTCAGTACTTC. The chain has TRBV28 and TRBJ2-4; 10 positions match TRBD1. Germline V CDR1 and CDR2: MDHEN, SYDVKM. V lost 5 bases to trimming and J lost 2 bases; unmatched junction nucleotides: 9. The CDR3 totals 17 residues.